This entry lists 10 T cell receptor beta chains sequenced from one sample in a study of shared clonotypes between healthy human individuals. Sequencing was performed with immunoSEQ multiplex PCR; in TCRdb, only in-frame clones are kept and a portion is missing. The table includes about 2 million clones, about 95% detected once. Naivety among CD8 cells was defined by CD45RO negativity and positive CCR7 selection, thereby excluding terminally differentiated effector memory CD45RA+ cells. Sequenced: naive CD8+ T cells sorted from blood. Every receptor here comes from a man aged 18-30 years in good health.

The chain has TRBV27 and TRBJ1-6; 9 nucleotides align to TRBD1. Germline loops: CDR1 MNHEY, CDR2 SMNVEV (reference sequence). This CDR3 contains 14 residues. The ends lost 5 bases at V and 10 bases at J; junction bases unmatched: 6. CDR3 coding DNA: TGTGCCAGCAGTCCAACAGGGGGCATCTCACCCCTCCACTTT. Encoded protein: CASSPTGGISPLHF.

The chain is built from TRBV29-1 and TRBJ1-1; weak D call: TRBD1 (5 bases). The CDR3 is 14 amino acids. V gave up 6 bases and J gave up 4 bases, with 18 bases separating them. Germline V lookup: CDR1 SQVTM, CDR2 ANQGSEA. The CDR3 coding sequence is TGCAGCGTCGACCAACAGGCCCGAGGCACTGAAGCTTTCTTT. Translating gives CSVDQQARGTEAFF.

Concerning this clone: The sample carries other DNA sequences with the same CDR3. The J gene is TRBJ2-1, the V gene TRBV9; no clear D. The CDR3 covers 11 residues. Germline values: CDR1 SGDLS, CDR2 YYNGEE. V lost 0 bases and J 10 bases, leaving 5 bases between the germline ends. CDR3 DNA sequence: TGTGCCAGCAGCGTAGGATCCGAGCAGTTCTTC. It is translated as CASSVGSEQFF.

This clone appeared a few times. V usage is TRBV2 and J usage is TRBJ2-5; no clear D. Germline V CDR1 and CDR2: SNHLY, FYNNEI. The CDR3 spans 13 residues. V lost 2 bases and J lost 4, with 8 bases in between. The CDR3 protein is CASSERVSETQYF. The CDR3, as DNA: TGTGCCAGCAGTGAAAGAGTTTCAGAGACCCAGTACTTC.

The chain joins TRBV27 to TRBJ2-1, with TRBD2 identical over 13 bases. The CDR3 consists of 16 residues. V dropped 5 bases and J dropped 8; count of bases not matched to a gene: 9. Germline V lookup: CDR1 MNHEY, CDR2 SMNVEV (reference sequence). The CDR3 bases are TGTGCCAGCAGTCCATCGGGACTAGCGGGGACGGATGAGCAGTTCTTC. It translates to CASSPSGLAGTDEQFF.

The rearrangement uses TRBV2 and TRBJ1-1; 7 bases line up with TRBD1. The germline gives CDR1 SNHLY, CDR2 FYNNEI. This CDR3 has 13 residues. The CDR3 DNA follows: TGTGCAGCAGGGGGGACCATGAACACTGAAGCTTTCTTT. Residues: CAAGGTMNTEAFF.

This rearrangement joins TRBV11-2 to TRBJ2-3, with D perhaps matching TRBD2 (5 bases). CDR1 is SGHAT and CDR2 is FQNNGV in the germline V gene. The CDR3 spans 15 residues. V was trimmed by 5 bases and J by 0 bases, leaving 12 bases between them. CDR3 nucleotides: TGTGCCAGCAGCCCCAGCGGTATTAGCACAGATACGCAGTATTTT. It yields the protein CASSPSGISTDTQYF. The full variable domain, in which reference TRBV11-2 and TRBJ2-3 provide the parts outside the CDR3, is EAGVAQSPRYKIIEKRQSVAFWCNPISGHATLYWYQQILGQGPKLLIQFQNNGVVDDSQLPKDRFSAERLKGVDSTLKIQPAKLEDSAVYLCASSPSGISTDTQYFGPGTRLTVL.

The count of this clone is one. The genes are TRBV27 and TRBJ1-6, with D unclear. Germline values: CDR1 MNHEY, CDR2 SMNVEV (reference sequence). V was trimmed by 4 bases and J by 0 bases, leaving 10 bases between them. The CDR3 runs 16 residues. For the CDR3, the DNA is TGTGCCAGCAGTTCGGAAGGGAGCTCCTATAATTCACCCCTCCACTTT. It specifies CASSSEGSSYNSPLHF.

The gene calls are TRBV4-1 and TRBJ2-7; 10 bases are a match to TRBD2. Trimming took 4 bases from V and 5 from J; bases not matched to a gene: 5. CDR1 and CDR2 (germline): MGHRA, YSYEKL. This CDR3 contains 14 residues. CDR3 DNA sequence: TGCGCCAGCAGCCTCACTAGCGGGGATGACGAGCAGTACTTC. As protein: CASSLTSGDDEQYF.

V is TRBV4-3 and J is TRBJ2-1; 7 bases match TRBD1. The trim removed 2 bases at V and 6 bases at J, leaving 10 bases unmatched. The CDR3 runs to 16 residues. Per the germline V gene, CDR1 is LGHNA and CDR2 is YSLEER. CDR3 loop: CASSQLTGVRSNEQFF. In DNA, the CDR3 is TGCGCCAGCAGCCAACTTACAGGGGTAAGGAGCAATGAGCAGTTCTTC.